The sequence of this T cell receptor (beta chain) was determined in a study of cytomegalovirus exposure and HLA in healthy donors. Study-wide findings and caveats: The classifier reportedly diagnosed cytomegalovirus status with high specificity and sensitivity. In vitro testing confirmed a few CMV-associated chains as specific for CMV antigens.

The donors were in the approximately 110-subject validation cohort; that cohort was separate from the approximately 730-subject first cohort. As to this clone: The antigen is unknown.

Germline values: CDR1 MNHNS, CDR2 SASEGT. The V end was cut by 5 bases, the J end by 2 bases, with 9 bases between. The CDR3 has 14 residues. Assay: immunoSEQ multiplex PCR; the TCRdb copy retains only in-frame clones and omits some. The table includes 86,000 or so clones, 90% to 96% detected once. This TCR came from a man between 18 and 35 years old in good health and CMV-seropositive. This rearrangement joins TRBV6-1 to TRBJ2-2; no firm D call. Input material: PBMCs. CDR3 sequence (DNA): TGTGCCAGCAGTTTTCGGTCAAACACCGGGGAGCTGTTTTTT. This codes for CASSFRSNTGELFF.